The 4 T cell receptor beta chains in this list originate from one sample, sequenced in a study of cytomegalovirus exposure and HLA in healthy donors. 60 Vbeta and 13 Jbeta primers were used in PCR. Assay: immunoSEQ multiplex PCR; the TCRdb copy retains only in-frame clones and omits some. The profile shows some 150,000 clones, roughly 72% of them singletons. Sequencing used PBMCs. The receptors here all came from a man under 40 in good health and CMV-seronegative.

V gene TRBV6-1 combines with J gene TRBJ1-4, with a possible D match to TRBD1 (5 bases). Germline CDR1 is MNHNS and CDR2 is SASEGT. Trimming took off 6 bases at V and 3 bases at J, with 11 bases between the two ends. This CDR3 spans 14 amino acids. CDR3 nucleotides: TGTGCCAGCAGGTGGGGGGTGGCTAATGAAAAACTGTTTTTT. This translates into CASRWGVANEKLFF.

This clone has only a few counts. V usage is TRBV7-9 and J usage is TRBJ2-5, with 10 nucleotides matching TRBD1. This CDR3 comprises 16 residues. Germline V gene lookup returns CDR1 SEHNR and CDR2 FQNEAQ (reference sequence). Trimming removed 5 bases from V and 6 bases from J; junction bases left unmatched: 12. This CDR3 is CASSPHGGQGSKTQYF. CDR3 nucleotides: TGTGCCAGCAGCCCCCACGGGGGACAGGGGTCGAAGACCCAGTACTTC.

The chain carries TRBV29-1 and TRBJ2-5, with 12 bases matching TRBD1. V lost 7 bases, J lost 4 bases, and 7 bases stayed unmatched. CDR1 and CDR2 from the germline V gene are SQVTM and ANQGSEA. The length of the CDR3 is 14 residues. The CDR3 protein is CSGSGTGGLETQYF. In DNA, the CDR3 is TGCAGCGGCTCCGGGACAGGGGGCCTAGAGACCCAGTACTTC.

This clone was seen just once. The gene calls are TRBV27 and TRBJ2-7; D possibly corresponds to TRBD1 (7 bases). The V end lost 3 bases, the J end lost 2 bases, and 17 bases lay between the germline ends. Germline V gene sequence: CDR1 MNHEY, CDR2 SMNVEV (reference sequence). This CDR3 region has 16 residues. CDR3 DNA sequence: TGTGCCAGCAGTTTTCTAGGGCAGGGGGAGGCCTACGAGCAGTACTTC. It codes for CASSFLGQGEAYEQYF.